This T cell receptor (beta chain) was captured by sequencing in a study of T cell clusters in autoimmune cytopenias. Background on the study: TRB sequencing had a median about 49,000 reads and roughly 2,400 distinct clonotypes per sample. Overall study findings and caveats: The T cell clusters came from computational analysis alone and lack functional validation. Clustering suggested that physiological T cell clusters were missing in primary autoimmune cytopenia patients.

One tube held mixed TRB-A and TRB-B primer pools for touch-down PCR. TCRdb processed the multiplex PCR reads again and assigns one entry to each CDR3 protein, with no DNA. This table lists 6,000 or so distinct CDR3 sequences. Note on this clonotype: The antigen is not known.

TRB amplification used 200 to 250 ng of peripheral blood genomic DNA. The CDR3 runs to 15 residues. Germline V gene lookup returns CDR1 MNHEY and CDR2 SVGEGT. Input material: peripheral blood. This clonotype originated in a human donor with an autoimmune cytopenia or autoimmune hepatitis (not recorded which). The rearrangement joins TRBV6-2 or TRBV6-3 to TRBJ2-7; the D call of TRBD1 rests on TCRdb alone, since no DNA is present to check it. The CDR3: CASSYSGEGAYEQYF.